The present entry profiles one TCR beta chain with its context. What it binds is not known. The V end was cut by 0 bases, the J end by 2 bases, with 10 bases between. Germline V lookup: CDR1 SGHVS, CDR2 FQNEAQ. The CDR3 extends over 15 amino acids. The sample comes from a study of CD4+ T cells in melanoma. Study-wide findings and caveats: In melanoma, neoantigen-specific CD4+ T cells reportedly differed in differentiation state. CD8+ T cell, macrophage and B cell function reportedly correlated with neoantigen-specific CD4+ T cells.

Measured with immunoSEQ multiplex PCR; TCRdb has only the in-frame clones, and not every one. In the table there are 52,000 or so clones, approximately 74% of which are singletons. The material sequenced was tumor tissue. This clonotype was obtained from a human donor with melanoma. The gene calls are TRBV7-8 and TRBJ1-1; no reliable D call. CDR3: CASSLASETNTEAFF. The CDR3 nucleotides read TGTGCCAGCAGCTTAGCGTCAGAGACTAACACTGAAGCTTTCTTT.